Presented here are 20 T cell receptor beta chains from one specimen sequenced in a study of shared clonotypes between healthy human individuals. Only CD45RO-negative cells positively selected for CCR7 counted as naive CD8 cells, so terminally differentiated effector memory CD45RA+ cells were excluded. TCRdb keeps only in-frame clones here, not all; method: immunoSEQ multiplex PCR. The data contain 2 million to 2.5 million clones, approximately 95% of them singletons. The material sequenced was naive CD8+ T cells sorted from blood. These receptors were obtained from a man between 18 and 35 years old in good health.

This clone was seen only once. Different DNA sequences within this sample yield the same CDR3. This chain links TRBV6-5 with TRBJ1-2, with 7 bases identical to TRBD1. With V trimmed by 2 bases and J by 7 bases, 4 bases remained unmatched. Germline V gene data show CDR1 as MNHEY and CDR2 as SVGAGI. The CDR3 loop spans 13 amino acids. CDR3 residues: CASSYEGAGGYTF. The CDR3 DNA sequence: TGTGCCAGCAGTTACGAGGGGGCGGGTGGCTACACCTTC.

The V gene is TRBV27, the J gene TRBJ2-1, with unresolved D. The V gene lost 3 bases and the J gene lost 4 bases, with 7 bases spanning the gap. This CDR3 has 13 residues. From germline, CDR1 is MNHEY and CDR2 SMNVEV (reference sequence). The CDR3 nucleotides read TGTGCCAGCAGTTTTGGACGATACAATGAGCAGTTCTTC. It yields the protein CASSFGRYNEQFF.

The rearrangement uses TRBV10-1 and TRBJ2-3; 7 bases map to TRBD1. Trimming cost V 2 bases and J 2 bases; bases outside gene matches: 7. There are 16 residues in the CDR3. Germline V gene data show CDR1 as WNHNN and CDR2 as SYGVQD (reference sequence). Here the CDR3 DNA reads TGCGCCAGCAGTGAGACCCCGACAGGGATCACAGATACGCAGTATTTT. This codes for CASSETPTGITDTQYF.

V is TRBV18 and J is TRBJ2-2, with D tentatively TRBD1 or TRBD2 (5 bases each). V was shortened by 3 bases and J by 4 bases, with 18 bases between the two germline ends. CDR3 size: 17 residues. Per the germline V gene, CDR1 is KGHSH and CDR2 is LQKENI. CDR3 DNA: TGTGCCAGCTCACCCTCGCCCCAGGGAGAACTCACCGGGGAGCTGTTTTTT. Residues: CASSPSPQGELTGELFF. Variable domain in full (rest from reference TRBV18 and TRBJ2-2): NAGVMQNPRHLVRRRGQEARLRCSPMKGHSHVYWYRQLPEEGLKFMVYLQKENIIDESGMPKERFSAEFPKEGPSILRIQQVVRGDSAAYFCASSPSPQGELTGELFFGEGSRLTVL.

The gene calls are TRBV4-3 and TRBJ2-7, with D perhaps given as TRBD1 or TRBD2 (6 bases each). V lost 1 base to trimming and J lost 5 bases, with 21 bases between them. CDR1 and CDR2 from the germline V gene are LGHNA and YSLEER. CDR3 length equals 17 residues. The CDR3 here is CASSQGTGAGPLNEQYF. CDR3 in DNA: TGCGCCAGCAGCCAAGGGACGGGGGCCGGCCCTCTTAACGAGCAGTACTTC.

A remark on this clone: Other nucleotide sequences in the sample specify the same CDR3. The chain has TRBV28 and TRBJ1-1, with D perhaps matching TRBD1 (6 bases). V dropped 1 base and J dropped 4 bases, with 10 bases sitting between them. This CDR3 contains 14 residues. The V gene's germline CDR1 is MDHEN and CDR2 SYDVKM. The CDR3 is CASSLSRGSTEAFF. CDR3 nucleotide sequence: TGTGCCAGCAGTTTATCTAGGGGGAGCACTGAAGCTTTCTTT.

The rearrangement uses TRBV9 and TRBJ1-2, with 8 nucleotides matching TRBD1. Trimming cost V 3 bases and J 4 bases; bases outside gene matches: 11. Germline CDR1 and CDR2: SGDLS and YYNGEE. CDR3 size: 16 residues. The CDR3 coding sequence is TGTGCCAGCAGCGGGGATCCGGGACAGGCGATCTATGGCTACACCTTC. Encoded protein: CASSGDPGQAIYGYTF.

As for this clone: Other nucleotide sequences from this sample produce the same CDR3. This sequence joins TRBV4-3 and TRBJ2-7; 9 bases line up with TRBD2. CDR3 size: 21 residues. V lost 1 base and J lost 2; bases outside the gene matches: 21. Germline CDR1 LGHNA, CDR2 YSLEER. The CDR3 bases are TGCGCCAGCAGCCAAGTCGAGACTAGCGGAGACCCTGGGCGGGTGGCCTACGAGCAGTACTTC. Its translation: CASSQVETSGDPGRVAYEQYF.

This clone has just one count. CDR3 loop: CASTLYWPSIYEQYF. As DNA, the CDR3 is TGTGCCAGTACCCTATACTGGCCTAGCATCTACGAGCAGTACTTC. This chain connects TRBV19 to TRBJ2-7; possibly TRBD2 for D (5 bases). The germline gives CDR1 LNHDA, CDR2 SQIVND (reference sequence). CDR3 length: 15 residues. V lost 7 bases and J 3 bases, leaving 19 bases between the germline ends.

The rearrangement links TRBV27 to TRBJ2-6; D not resolved. The CDR3 extends over 18 amino acids. Germline V gene sequence: CDR1 MNHEY, CDR2 SMNVEV (reference sequence). Trimming took off 5 bases at V and 2 bases at J, with 19 bases between the two ends. The CDR3 region is CASSPIARSSAGANVLTF. The DNA for the CDR3 is TGTGCCAGCAGTCCCATCGCTCGAAGCAGCGCTGGGGCCAACGTCCTGACTTTC.

V is TRBV7-9 and J is TRBJ2-1, with D perhaps TRBD1 (6 bases). CDR1 is SEHNR, CDR2 FQNEAQ, per germline (reference sequence). V shed 2 bases and J shed 2 bases, with 13 bases lying between them. The CDR3 totals 16 residues. This CDR3 is CASSLIRGMTYNEQFF. The CDR3 DNA reads TGTGCCAGCAGCTTAATTAGGGGGATGACCTACAATGAGCAGTTCTTC. The full variable domain, with the rest looked up from reference TRBV7-9 and TRBJ2-1, is DTGVSQNPRHKITKRGQNVTFRCDPISEHNRLYWYRQTLGQGPEFLTYFQNEAQLEKSRLLSDRFSAERPKGSFSTLEIQRTEQGDSAMYLCASSLIRGMTYNEQFFGPGTRLTVL.

The genes are TRBV5-1 and TRBJ2-3, with D perhaps TRBD2 (6 bases). The CDR3 is 16 residues long. CDR1 is SGHRS, CDR2 YFSETQ, per germline. The germline V and J ends were trimmed by 0 bases and 0 bases, with 11 bases remaining between them. This chain's CDR3 is CASSLEGGVSTDTQYF. CDR3 coding DNA: TGCGCCAGCAGCTTGGAGGGCGGGGTGAGCACAGATACGCAGTATTTT.

This chain connects TRBV6-4 to TRBJ1-2; unclear D gene. The V and J ends lost 3 bases and 4 bases respectively, with 9 bases between them. Germline V lookup: CDR1 MRHNA, CDR2 SNTAGT. The CDR3 has 13 amino acids. The CDR3 is CASSDGLSYGYTF. Written as DNA, the CDR3 is TGTGCCAGCAGTGATGGGCTGAGCTATGGCTACACCTTC.

V is TRBV5-4 and J is TRBJ2-7; no reliable D call. The CDR3 is made up of 13 amino acids. Trimming took 7 bases from V and 0 from J, leaving 11 bases between them. CDR1 SGHNT and CDR2 YYREEE come from the germline V gene (reference sequence). CDR3 residues: CASRLPNSYEQYF. The CDR3 coding sequence is TGTGCCAGCCGTCTCCCTAACTCCTACGAGCAGTACTTC.

This rearrangement joins TRBV6-5 to TRBJ1-5; D remains unclear. Trimming removed 6 bases at V and 2 bases at J, with 11 bases between. The CDR3 is made up of 14 amino acids. The germline V gene encodes CDR1 MNHEY and CDR2 SVGAGI. The CDR3 here is CASSPVGGNQPQHF. The CDR3 DNA follows: TGTGCCAGCAGCCCCGTTGGGGGCAATCAGCCCCAGCATTTT.

The chain uses TRBV5-1 and TRBJ2-7; 7 nucleotides line up with TRBD2. J gave up 3 bases and V 3 bases, and 6 bases lay outside the gene matches. Per the germline V gene, CDR1 is SGHRS and CDR2 is YFSETQ. The CDR3 covers 14 residues. The CDR3 here is CASSSLSGHYEQYF. The CDR3 DNA sequence: TGCGCCAGCAGCTCCCTTAGCGGGCACTACGAGCAGTACTTC.

The chain recombines TRBV6-5 with TRBJ2-1; D is unclear. V was clipped by 5 bases and J by 9 bases, with 11 bases between them. In germline, CDR1 is MNHEY, CDR2 SVGAGI. This CDR3 contains 12 residues. The DNA for the CDR3 is TGTGCCAGCAGTCCTGGGTCGGGTGAGCAGTTCTTC. Amino acids: CASSPGSGEQFF.

This clone has just one count. J is TRBJ2-1 and V is TRBV15; TRBD2 matches at 12 bases. V trimming: 0 bases; J trimming: 9 bases; junction bases outside the gene matches: 9. Germline-derived CDR1 and CDR2 are LNHNV and YYDKDF (reference sequence). The CDR3 is made up of 17 amino acids. CDR3 protein: CATSRDGTASGRGEQFF. The CDR3 nucleotides are TGTGCCACCAGCAGAGATGGTACGGCTAGCGGGAGGGGTGAGCAGTTCTTC.

This chain connects TRBV2 to TRBJ1-1, with D perhaps TRBD1 (5 bases). V lost 6 bases and J 0 bases, leaving 11 bases between the germline ends. The CDR3 is 14 residues long. Looked up from germline, CDR1 is SNHLY and CDR2 is FYNNEI. The CDR3 loop is CASRGGRLNTEAFF. The DNA for the CDR3 is TGTGCCAGCAGGGGGGGACGGCTGAACACTGAAGCTTTCTTT. Using reference TRBV2 and TRBJ1-1 for the parts outside the CDR3, the full variable domain is EPEVTQTPSHQVTQMGQEVILRCVPISNHLYFYWYRQILGQKVEFLVSFYNNEISEKSEIFDDQFSVERPDGSNFTLKIRSTKLEDSAMYFCASRGGRLNTEAFFGQGTRLTVV.

This clone has only one observation. The V and J genes are TRBV5-6 and TRBJ2-7, with 8 bases fitting TRBD1. Germline V lookup: CDR1 SGHDT, CDR2 YYEEEE. V shed 4 bases and J 6 bases; nucleotides not matched to a gene: 9. The CDR3 spans 14 residues. As DNA, the CDR3 is TGTGCCAGCAGCATTTTACAGGGGGTTGGCGAGCAGTACTTC. Translated, it gives CASSILQGVGEQYF.